This is a list of T cell receptor beta chains from one sample in a study of PD-1 blockade in classical Hodgkin lymphoma. TCRdb's copy holds only in-frame clones and misses some; the assay was immunoSEQ multiplex PCR. Of more than 90,000 clones in the sample, 85% to 90% were seen once. Specimen: peripheral blood mononuclear cells (PBMCs), collected before the second cycle of nivolumab. These receptors were collected from a human donor with classical Hodgkin lymphoma. Each CDR3 is given with its conserved first and last residue. A D gene is named only where the DNA matches it firmly. Clone sizes are given selectively: once, few, many, or a class where the clone is expanded.

D,size,V,J,DNA,CDR3
TRBD1,.,TRBV6-1,TRBJ1-2,TGTGCCAGCAGTGCTACCTTTCTGACAGGGGTCGGCTACACCTTC,CASSATFLTGVGYTF
TRBD2,.,TRBV7-6,TRBJ2-3,TGTGCCAGCAGCTTTAGGACTAGCGGGGGGGCTTGGACAGATACGCAGTATTTT,CASSFRTSGGAWTDTQYF
.,.,TRBV13,TRBJ1-4,TGTGCCAGCAGCCCCATCGGACAGATTAATGAAAAACTGTTTTTT,CASSPIGQINEKLFF
TRBD1,.,TRBV18,TRBJ1-1,TGTGCCAGCTCACCCTCCGGGACAGGGAACACTGAAGCTTTCTTT,CASSPSGTGNTEAFF
.,.,TRBV27,TRBJ2-5,TGTGCCAGCAGTCCAAGACAGCTGACAGTACAAGAGACCCAGTACTTC,CASSPRQLTVQETQYF
.,.,TRBV25-1,TRBJ1-5,TGTGCCAGCAGTGAAGAGGGGCCCAATCAGCCCCAGCATTTT,CASSEEGPNQPQHF
.,.,TRBV30,TRBJ1-5,TGTGCCTGGGGGAGGGGGGGCAATTTTCAGCCCCAGCATTTT,CAWGRGGNFQPQHF
TRBD1,.,TRBV4-3,TRBJ2-1,TGCGCCAGCAGCCAAGAGGGGACAGTATTGGGTTTCTTGGATGAGCAGTTCTTC,CASSQEGTVLGFLDEQFF
TRBD1,.,TRBV5-1,TRBJ2-1,TGCGCCAGCAGCTTGGACAGGGGGCGGATTGAGCAGTTCTTC,CASSLDRGRIEQFF
.,.,TRBV28,TRBJ1-2,TGTGCCAGCAGTCTCCCTGCGGCTTGGGGGGGAGGCTACACCTTC,CASSLPAAWGGGYTF
.,once,TRBV30,TRBJ1-1,TGTGCCTGGAGTAGGTTTTCGGGAAATGTGAACACTGAAGCTTTCTTT,CAWSRFSGNVNTEAFF
TRBD1,few,TRBV10-2,TRBJ2-1,TGCGCCAGCAGCCGCCCCGGACAGGGGCGTAATGAGCAGTTCTTC,CASSRPGQGRNEQFF
.,.,TRBV30,TRBJ1-3,TGTGCCTGGAGTCCGACTGGAAACACCATATATTTT,CAWSPTGNTIYF
TRBD2,once,TRBV19,TRBJ2-1,TGTGCCAGTAGTGTGGGACTAGCAGTTTACAATGAGCAGTTCTTC,CASSVGLAVYNEQFF
.,.,TRBV10-1,TRBJ1-1,TGCGCCAGCAGGGCGTCCGGTGAGAACACTGAAGCTTTCTTT,CASRASGENTEAFF
.,.,TRBV6-5,TRBJ2-1,TGTGCCAGCAGTTATGGTAGCCCCGGGAATGAGCAGTTCTTC,CASSYGSPGNEQFF
TRBD2,.,TRBV2,TRBJ2-3,TGTGCCAGCAGTTTGCGTGACCTAGCGGCCCACACAGATACGCAGTATTTT,CASSLRDLAAHTDTQYF
.,.,TRBV7-6,TRBJ2-7,TGTGCCAGCAACTTACGGGGAGGAGCGGACGAGCAGTACTTC,CASNLRGGADEQYF
.,.,TRBV7-2,TRBJ1-5,TGTGCCAGCAGCTTAGGGGGCCCTTATAGCAATCAGCCCCAGCATTTT,CASSLGGPYSNQPQHF
.,once,TRBV18,TRBJ2-1,TGTGCCAGCTCGCCTGGGACCAACAGCTACAATGAGCAGTTCTTC,CASSPGTNSYNEQFF
TRBD1,.,TRBV28,TRBJ2-5,TGTGCCAGCAGTCGATGGACAGGGAGAGAGACCCAGTACTTC,CASSRWTGRETQYF
TRBD2,.,TRBV9,TRBJ2-1,TGTGCCAGCAGCCCGAGACTAGCGGGGGGGCTCAATGAGCAGTTCTTC,CASSPRLAGGLNEQFF
.,.,TRBV19,TRBJ1-5,TGTGCCAGTAGCCCCTTCGGCAATCAGCCCCAGCATTTT,CASSPFGNQPQHF
TRBD1,.,TRBV19,TRBJ1-1,TGTGCCAGTAGTATCTCTGTCCAGAGGACAGGGCTTACTGAAGCTTTCTTT,CASSISVQRTGLTEAFF
.,.,TRBV5-1,TRBJ1-3,TGCGCCAGCAGCTTCTCCCCACAGGAGGTGGCTGGAAACACCATATATTTT,CASSFSPQEVAGNTIYF